These 11 T cell receptor beta chains were all obtained from the same sample, sequenced in a study of glioma-infiltrating T cells. The iRepertoire nested amplicon-rescue multiplex PCR amplified TCR alpha and beta CDR3s from RNA. In TCRdb, the multiplex PCR reads were re-called with MiXCR into one record per CDR3 protein. The data show around 100,000 distinct CDR3 sequences, with 29% seen just once and approximately 46% held by the top ten. The sample consisted of glioma tissue, nonneoplastic brain tissue, or PBMCs (not recorded which). The receptors were sampled from a human donor with low-grade glioma or glioblastoma, undergoing nonglioma brain surgery, or in good health (not recorded which).

This clonotype was seen many times. The chain carries TRBV19 and TRBJ2-7, with no clear D. The CDR3 extends over 12 amino acids. V was trimmed by 4 bases and J by 3 bases, leaving 7 bases between them. CDR1 is LNHDA and CDR2 is SQIVND in the germline V gene (reference sequence). CDR3 coding DNA: TGTGCCAGTAGTACAGGCCTCTACGAGCAGTACTTC. The encoded protein is CASSTGLYEQYF.

The rearrangement uses TRBV18 and TRBJ1-5; 10 nucleotides match TRBD1. The J segment lost 0 bases and the V segment lost 4 bases, leaving 3 bases of the junction unmatched. The CDR3 contains 16 residues. CDR1 is KGHSH, CDR2 LQKENI, per germline. CDR3 protein: CASSLGTGDSNQPQHF. CDR3 coding DNA: TGTGCCAGCTCACTGGGGACAGGGGATAGCAATCAGCCCCAGCATTTT.

The chain employs TRBV6-6 and TRBJ2-1; 8 positions agree with TRBD2. This CDR3 spans 16 amino acids. Looked up from germline, CDR1 is MNHNY and CDR2 is SVGAGI (reference sequence). V dropped 6 bases and J dropped 10; count of bases not matched to a gene: 17. The CDR3 bases are TGTGCCAGCAGCCGCGGTGGCGGGGGGCCTCGGGTGGAGCAGTTCTTC. This sequence encodes CASSRGGGGPRVEQFF.

On this clonotype: A clone one base away is much larger, so this may be a read error. The genes are TRBV20-1 and TRBJ1-1, with no clear D. Trimming left V 6 bases short and J 1 base short, with 18 bases between. Germline V lookup: CDR1 DFQATT, CDR2 SNEGSKA (reference sequence). This CDR3 has 15 residues. CDR3 sequence: CSAPRTSVANTEAFF. The CDR3 region has the DNA TGCAGTGCCCCCCGGACCAGCGTCGCGAACACTGAAGCTTTCTTT.

This clonotype was observed a handful of times. The chain combines TRBV24-1 with TRBJ2-1; D is uncertain. Trimming removed 3 bases at V and 5 bases at J, with 16 bases between. The CDR3 runs to 16 residues. The germline gives CDR1 KGHDR, CDR2 SFDVKD. In DNA, the CDR3 is TGTGCCACCAGTGATCATAGGGCAGGAAAAAACAATGAGCAGTTCTTC. Amino acid sequence: CATSDHRAGKNNEQFF.

This clonotype was counted a single time. It may be a read error: a sequence one base away is much more abundant. The chain recombines TRBV20-1 with TRBJ2-5; D uncertain. This CDR3 contains 13 residues. Germline lookup yields CDR1 DFQATT and CDR2 SNEGSKA (reference sequence). V was trimmed by 2 bases and J by 4 bases, leaving 11 bases between them. The CDR3 region is CSARQVVLETQYF. The CDR3 nucleotides read TGCAGTGCTAGACAGGTGGTATTAGAGACCCAGTACTTC.

This clonotype was picked up many times. As DNA, the CDR3 is TGTGCCAGCAGGGAGAGGGCAGGAAGAGACCAACTCTATGGCTACACCTTC. Amino acid sequence: CASRERAGRDQLYGYTF. The chain employs TRBV6-1 and TRBJ1-2; no definite D call. The V end lost 6 bases, the J end lost 4 bases, and 24 bases lay between the germline ends. Germline CDR1 is MNHNS and CDR2 is SASEGT. There are 17 residues in the CDR3.

This clonotype has a count of ten or more. Written as DNA, the CDR3 is TGTGCCAGCAGCTCCCAGACGGCGGGGGCGGGGGAGCAGTACTTC. Amino acid sequence: CASSSQTAGAGEQYF. The genes are TRBV7-2 and TRBJ2-7, with D perhaps TRBD2 (7 bases). Germline loops: CDR1 SGHTA, CDR2 FQGNSA. This CDR3 has 15 amino acids. V gave up 4 bases and J gave up 7 bases, with 20 bases separating them.

Points on this clonotype: Lacking the conserved final phenylalanine or tryptophan, this CDR3 likely reflects a read error. The genes are TRBV19 and TRBJ2-7, with 7 bases fitting TRBD2. Germline CDR1 is LNHDA and CDR2 is SQIVND (reference sequence). The CDR3 totals 15 residues. J was trimmed by 4 bases and V by 1 base; bases with no gene match: 7. The CDR3 reads CASSIAGGTMYEQYL. The DNA for the CDR3 is TGTGCCAGTAGTATAGCGGGGGGAACCATGTACGAGCAGTACCTC.

The V call is TRBV27, the J call TRBJ2-7; 11 bases fit TRBD2. CDR3 length: 14 residues. CDR1 is MNHEY, CDR2 SMNVEV, per germline (reference sequence). V trimming: 9 bases; J trimming: 2 bases; junction bases outside the gene matches: 6. CDR3 residues: CARAGTSGPYEQYF. CDR3 nucleotides: TGTGCCAGGGCCGGGACTAGCGGACCCTACGAGCAGTACTTC.

In the case of this clonotype: The junction departs from germline at one end; a sequencing error may be responsible. The gene calls are TRBV27 and TRBJ2-1, with TRBD2 as a possible D gene (5 bases). Germline V gene sequence: CDR1 MNHEY, CDR2 SMNVEV (reference sequence). This CDR3 region has 13 residues. The CDR3 nucleotides read TGTGCCAGCAGCCGTTCTCTCTGGGAGACCCAGTTTTTC. This sequence encodes CASSRSLWETQFF.